This T cell receptor beta chain was identified during a study of CD8 T cells in ankylosing spondylitis. A remark on this clonotype: Its specificity is unknown.

The CDR3 consists of 13 residues. V was pared by 3 bases and J by 2 bases, with 10 bases between. CDR1 is DFQATT, CDR2 SNEGSKA, per germline (reference sequence). Quantitative 5'-RACE was performed with molecular barcodes, and it yielded the TCR beta libraries. TCRdb called the 5' RACE reads again in MiXCR, with one record for every CDR3 protein. This table has about 540,000 distinct CDR3 sequences, 10% to 15% appearing once. Findings of the study overall: Apparently characteristic of ankylosing spondylitis blood was a TCR beta motif (roughly eight highly homologous variants). Existing reports had already noted some motif variants in reactive arthritis synovial fluid and blood.

This chain connects TRBV20-1 to TRBJ1-1; D unresolved. The material sequenced was blood, either unsorted or a sorted T cell fraction (not recorded which). The origin of this receptor is a male donor with ankylosing spondylitis. CDR3 amino acids: CSASNPGNTEAFF. As DNA, the CDR3 is TGCAGTGCTAGTAACCCGGGTAACACTGAAGCTTTCTTT.